A single T cell receptor (beta chain) is shown here with its context. J was trimmed by 8 bases and V by 8 bases; bases with no gene match: 7. This CDR3 has 14 residues. The germline gives CDR1 MDHEN, CDR2 SYDVKM. As originally analysed: Estimation of nucleated cell counts relied on the amplification of reference gene primers. TCRdb's copy holds only in-frame clones and misses some; the assay was immunoSEQ multiplex PCR. The V and J calls and clone size are taken from that table; D and trimming were inferred from the DNA. The table lists just over 95,000 clones, approximately 90% of them singletons. The data stem from a study of blood T cell repertoires in COVID-19.

This sequence was found in a man in his fifties with acute or convalescent COVID-19. J is TRBJ1-6 and V is TRBV28, with 9 bases identical to TRBD1. What was sequenced was peripheral blood. The CDR3 DNA reads as TGTGCCAGCGCCGGGACAGGGTTGTATTCACCCCTCCACTTT. Protein: CASAGTGLYSPLHF.